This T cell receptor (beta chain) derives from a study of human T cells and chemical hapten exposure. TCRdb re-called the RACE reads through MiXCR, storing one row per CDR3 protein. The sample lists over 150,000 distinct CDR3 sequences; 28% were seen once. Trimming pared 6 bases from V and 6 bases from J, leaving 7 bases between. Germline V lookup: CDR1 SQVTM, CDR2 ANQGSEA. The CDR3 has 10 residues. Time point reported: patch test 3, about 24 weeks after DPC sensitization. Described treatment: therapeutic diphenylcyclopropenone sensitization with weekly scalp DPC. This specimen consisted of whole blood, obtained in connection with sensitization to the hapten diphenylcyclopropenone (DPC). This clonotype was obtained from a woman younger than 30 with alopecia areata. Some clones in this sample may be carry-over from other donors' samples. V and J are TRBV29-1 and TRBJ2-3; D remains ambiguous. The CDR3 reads CSVAEDTQYF. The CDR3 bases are TGCAGCGTGGCCGAGGATACGCAGTATTTT.